This T cell receptor (beta chain) emerged from a study of regulatory T cells in long-lasting Graves disease. The table lists this clonotype with a few counts. Time point denoted: persistent/refractory GD, antithyroid drugs over 5 years with positive TRAb. Researchers made the TCR library from RNA that was extracted from PBMCs. Investigators prepared the TCR beta libraries by applying iRepertoire HTBI primers and Arm-PCR of CDR3 regions. TCRdb reanalysed the multiplex PCR reads using MiXCR and keeps one entry per CDR3 protein. This sample has approximately 350,000 distinct CDR3 sequences, with about 23% found just once. This CDR3 contains 14 residues. CDR1 is SNHLY, CDR2 FYNNEI, per germline. V lost 6 bases, J lost 3 bases, and 15 bases lay in between.

The V gene is TRBV2, the J gene TRBJ2-7, with a possible D match to TRBD1 (6 bases). The origin of this receptor is a woman in her forties with Graves disease. Sequencing was performed on peripheral blood mononuclear cells (PBMCs), taken when the disease was refractory, from a patient treated with antithyroid drugs. The CDR3 protein is CASSQTGTYYEQYF. In DNA form, the CDR3 reads TGTGCCAGCAGCCAGACAGGAACTTACTACGAGCAGTACTTC.